This TCR beta chain was captured in a study of cytomegalovirus exposure and HLA in healthy donors. Study at large: Earlier, some 200 million T cells were analyzed, and some 120 million unique TCR beta sequences were found among them. Study conclusions and caveats: In a later analysis, donors in an Asian-associated ancestry cluster reportedly had fewer N-insertions in productive TCRs than the cohort mean. The study labeled 164 TCR beta chains cytomegalovirus-associated.

The germline CDR1 and CDR2 sequences are SGHVS and FQNEAQ. This CDR3 comprises 13 residues. The germline V and J ends were trimmed by 3 bases and 2 bases, with 8 bases remaining between them. On this clone: Its antigen is as yet unknown.

Primers included in the PCR were 60 Vbeta and 13 Jbeta primers. Sequenced by immunoSEQ multiplex PCR; TCRdb stores in-frame clones only, minus some. The sample yields about 57,000 clones, more than 65% seen once. The chain carries TRBV7-8 and TRBJ2-7; TRBD2 is a possible D gene (5 bases). The clonotype was recovered from a woman aged 25 to 39 in good health and CMV-seronegative. Material: PBMCs. This CDR3 reads CASSFGDTYEQYV. CDR3 DNA sequence: TGTGCCAGCAGCTTCGGGGATACCTACGAGCAGTACGTC.